These 26 T cell receptor beta chains share one sample of origin, sequenced in a study of blood T cells in healthy people across ages. Sample-barcoded 5' priming and a J-beta primer mix drove a second PCR of about 6 to 11 cycles. MiXCR was run by TCRdb on the 5' RACE reads, yielding one entry per CDR3 protein. The sample holds approximately 690,000 distinct CDR3 sequences, 58% seen once. Material for sequencing was blood. The origin of the receptors is a man between 60 and 70 years old in good health.

This chain joins TRBV7-2 and TRBJ2-3, with 14 nucleotides matching TRBD2. The CDR3 extends over 15 amino acids. V trimming: 5 bases; J trimming: 10 bases; junction bases outside the gene matches: 8. CDR1 and CDR2 from the germline V gene are SGHTA and FQGNSA. In nucleotides, the CDR3 is TGTGCCAGCAGCCCCCCGGGACTAGCGGGGGCATCGCAGTATTTT. Protein product: CASSPPGLAGASQYF.

The chain joins TRBV29-1 to TRBJ2-1; 8 nucleotides agree with TRBD1. Looked up from germline, CDR1 is SQVTM and CDR2 is ANQGSEA. The CDR3 consists of 12 residues. Trimming removed 5 bases from V and 8 bases from J; junction bases left unmatched: 5. CDR3 DNA: TGCAGCGTTAGGGGACAGGTCTATGAGCAGTTCTTC. Protein product: CSVRGQVYEQFF.

This clonotype was seen more than once but under ten times. The gene calls are TRBV6-1 and TRBJ1-6; 10 nucleotides align to TRBD1. The trim removed 2 bases at V and 7 bases at J, leaving 2 bases unmatched. The CDR3 contains 15 residues. Germline V gene sequence: CDR1 MNHNS, CDR2 SASEGT. The CDR3 is CASSEKTGGNSPLHF. Written as DNA, the CDR3 is TGTGCCAGCAGTGAAAAGACAGGGGGCAATTCACCCCTCCACTTT.

This clonotype has more than one count but fewer than ten. The chain is built from TRBV20-1 and TRBJ2-1, with 12 bases identical to TRBD2. Unmatched junction bases numbered 5, after V lost 1 base and J lost 7 bases. The CDR3 sequence is 15 residues long. Per germline, CDR1 DFQATT and CDR2 SNEGSKA (reference sequence). DNA for the CDR3: TGCAGTGCTAGAGGTCTAGCGGGGGGGCTGAATGAGCAGTTCTTC. Protein product: CSARGLAGGLNEQFF.

The chain has TRBV5-1 and TRBJ1-5, with 10 bases fitting TRBD1. The CDR3 sequence is 21 residues long. The J segment lost 0 bases and the V segment lost 6 bases, leaving 21 bases of the junction unmatched. Germline CDR1 and CDR2: SGHRS and YFSETQ. The CDR3, as DNA: TGCGCCAGCATTAGTCCCCCCGGGGGCGGACAGGGGGAGAATAGCAATCAGCCCCAGCATTTT. Protein sequence: CASISPPGGGQGENSNQPQHF.

The CDR3 nucleotides read TGTGCCAGCAGCCCTAAGGGGCTAGCTCGATACGAGCAGTACTTC. This translates into CASSPKGLARYEQYF. The rearrangement links TRBV21-1 to TRBJ2-7; the table calls TRBD1, which could not be checked here. TRBV21-1 is noted as a pseudogene. The CDR3 contains 15 residues.

This clonotype was seen a handful of times. The chain links TRBV15 to TRBJ2-1; 7 bases are a match to TRBD2. CDR1 is LNHNV, CDR2 YYDKDF, per germline (reference sequence). This CDR3 contains 17 residues. With 0 bases clipped from V and 5 bases from J, the junction kept 10 bases outside the gene matches. Here the CDR3 reads CATSRDIIGGGNNEQFF. The CDR3 nucleotides read TGTGCCACCAGCAGAGATATTATTGGCGGGGGAAACAATGAGCAGTTCTTC.

This clonotype has only a few counts. This CDR3 reads CASSFVHNEQFF. The CDR3 nucleotides read TGTGCCAGCAGCTTTGTCCACAATGAGCAGTTCTTC. V is TRBV7-2 and J is TRBJ2-1; D gene ambiguous. This CDR3 has 12 amino acids. Germline V CDR1 and CDR2: SGHTA, FQGNSA. V lost 3 bases and J 5 bases, leaving 5 bases between the germline ends.

The chain recombines TRBV27 with TRBJ1-4; the D gene is possibly TRBD1 (6 bases). V was pared by 4 bases and J by 8 bases, with 14 bases between. From germline, CDR1 is MNHEY and CDR2 SMNVEV (reference sequence). This CDR3 region has 14 residues. CDR3 sequence: CASSSESRGEKLFF. The CDR3 DNA sequence: TGTGCCAGCAGTTCCGAGAGCAGGGGAGAAAAACTGTTTTTT.

Only one count was recorded for this clonotype. The DNA of the CDR3 is TGCAGTGCAAGATACGGGGGCCTCGGCGGGGAGCTGTTTTTT. It is translated as CSARYGGLGGELFF. V and J are TRBV20-1 and TRBJ2-2; D possibly matches TRBD1 or TRBD2 (6 bases each). Trimming pared 6 bases from V and 7 bases from J, leaving 18 bases between. CDR3 size: 14 residues. Germline assignment: CDR1 DFQATT and CDR2 SNEGSKA (reference sequence).

The chain employs TRBV7-9 and TRBJ2-1, with D perhaps matching TRBD1 (5 bases). This CDR3 spans 11 amino acids. Trimming stripped 11 bases from V and 9 bases from J, with 14 bases between. The germline V gene has CDR1 SEHNR and CDR2 FQNEAQ (reference sequence). The CDR3 loop reads CAASKRGEQFF. In DNA, the CDR3 is TGTGCCGCGTCAAAAAGGGGTGAGCAGTTCTTC.

This sequence joins TRBV4-1 and TRBJ2-7; D tentatively fits TRBD1 or TRBD2 (5 bases each). This CDR3 region has 16 residues. The V and J ends lost 3 bases and 2 bases respectively, with 17 bases between them. Germline loops: CDR1 MGHRA, CDR2 YSYEKL. CDR3 residues: CASSQDDSGNPYEQYF. The CDR3 nucleotides are TGCGCCAGCAGCCAGGACGACAGCGGCAACCCCTACGAGCAGTACTTC.

The chain recombines TRBV10-3 with TRBJ1-1; 7 bases are shared with TRBD1. V dropped 3 bases and J dropped 11; count of bases not matched to a gene: 3. This CDR3 comprises 11 residues. Per the germline V gene, CDR1 is ENHRY and CDR2 is SYGVKD. CDR3 nucleotide sequence: TGTGCCATCAGTGAACAGGGGACGGCTTTCTTT. It is translated as CAISEQGTAFF.

The gene calls are TRBV6-1 and TRBJ2-3; tentative D call: TRBD1 (5 bases). Per germline, CDR1 MNHNS and CDR2 SASEGT. The germline V and J ends were trimmed by 6 bases and 1 base, with 14 bases remaining between them. The CDR3 sequence is 15 residues long. This chain's CDR3 is CASSGAGKGTDTQYF. Written as DNA, the CDR3 is TGTGCCAGCAGCGGAGCAGGGAAAGGCACAGATACGCAGTATTTT.

This clonotype was found a few times. V gene TRBV29-1 combines with J gene TRBJ2-5; 8 bases fit TRBD2. The germline CDR1 and CDR2 sequences are SQVTM and ANQGSEA. This CDR3 is built from 14 residues. V lost 4 bases and J lost 6; bases outside the gene matches: 10. The CDR3 protein is CSVGPSGGGKTQYF. CDR3 in DNA: TGCAGCGTTGGCCCCAGCGGGGGTGGTAAGACCCAGTACTTC.

The table lists this clonotype with a few counts. This chain links TRBV29-1 with TRBJ2-1; possibly TRBD1 for D (6 bases). CDR3 size: 13 residues. Germline V gene sequence: CDR1 SQVTM, CDR2 ANQGSEA. The V and J ends lost 4 bases and 10 bases respectively, with 17 bases between them. CDR3 in amino acids: CSVGLAGVGEQFF. CDR3 in DNA: TGCAGCGTTGGACTCGCAGGGGTAGGGGAGCAGTTCTTC.

The chain recombines TRBV20-1 with TRBJ2-7; either TRBD1 or TRBD2 may supply D (5 bases each). There are 14 residues in the CDR3. Germline assignment: CDR1 DFQATT and CDR2 SNEGSKA (reference sequence). V was pared by 5 bases and J by 3 bases, with 17 bases between. The CDR3 DNA sequence: TGCAGTGCTCAACCCCAGGGACCTCACTACGAGCAGTACTTC. It translates to CSAQPQGPHYEQYF.

J is TRBJ2-1 and V is TRBV3-1, with a possible D match to TRBD2 (6 bases). This CDR3 has 17 residues. Trimming pared 0 bases from V and 0 bases from J, leaving 12 bases between. Germline V gene data show CDR1 as LGHDT and CDR2 as YNNKEL (reference sequence). The CDR3 loop is CASSQDLAGSSYNEQFF. CDR3 coding DNA: TGTGCCAGCAGCCAAGATCTGGCGGGGAGCTCCTACAATGAGCAGTTCTTC.

A few counts support this clonotype. The J gene is TRBJ2-1, the V gene TRBV4-1, with TRBD2 matching 10 bases. This CDR3 comprises 20 residues. Trimming removed 0 bases from V and 5 bases from J; junction bases left unmatched: 16. Germline lookup yields CDR1 MGHRA and CDR2 YSYEKL. CDR3 DNA sequence: TGCGCCAGCAGCCAAGATGGGGATAGCGGGGGGCGCGGGTGGAACAATGAGCAGTTCTTC. Its protein product is CASSQDGDSGGRGWNNEQFF.

There are a few counts of this clonotype. This chain connects TRBV13 to TRBJ2-7; D call uncertain. The CDR3 has 13 residues. V shed 3 bases and J shed 6 bases, with 12 bases lying between them. Germline V gives CDR1 PRHDT, CDR2 FYEKMQ (reference sequence). The CDR3 DNA reads as TGTGCCAGCAGCTTGGGCAGGTTGGGCGAGCAGTACTTC. Protein sequence: CASSLGRLGEQYF.

V and J are TRBV5-6 and TRBJ2-3, with D maybe TRBD1 (5 bases). The germline gives CDR1 SGHDT, CDR2 YYEEEE. The V and J ends lost 4 bases and 5 bases respectively, with 14 bases between them. This CDR3 is built from 14 residues. Here the CDR3 reads CASSPETAIDTQYF. The CDR3 nucleotides are TGTGCCAGCAGCCCAGAGACAGCTATAGATACGCAGTATTTT.

V gene TRBV20-1 combines with J gene TRBJ1-5, with D perhaps matching TRBD1 (5 bases). V lost 4 bases to trimming and J lost 7 bases, with 14 bases between them. Germline-derived CDR1 and CDR2 are DFQATT and SNEGSKA (reference sequence). The CDR3 loop spans 13 amino acids. The CDR3 loop reads CSAIMGQAQPQHF. The DNA of the CDR3 is TGCAGTGCTATAATGGGGCAGGCCCAGCCCCAGCATTTT.

In its sample, this clonotype was seen a few times. This rearrangement joins TRBV5-1 to TRBJ1-2; 8 bases fit TRBD1. The J segment lost 5 bases and the V segment lost 4 bases, leaving 10 bases of the junction unmatched. Germline V gives CDR1 SGHRS, CDR2 YFSETQ. The CDR3 runs 15 residues. DNA of the CDR3: TGCGCCAGCAGCCGCACTGGGACAGGAGGTTATGGCTACACCTTC. Its translation is CASSRTGTGGYGYTF.

This rearrangement joins TRBV6-1 to TRBJ1-5, with D maybe TRBD1 (5 bases). The CDR3 has 14 amino acids. Between the trimmed V and J ends, which lost 7 bases and 2 bases, there was a span of 12 bases. The germline V gene encodes CDR1 MNHNS and CDR2 SASEGT. The CDR3 coding sequence is TGTGCCAGCAACCAGGGCATGGGCAATCAGCCCCAGCATTTT. Residues: CASNQGMGNQPQHF.

V gene TRBV20-1 combines with J gene TRBJ2-3; D is possibly TRBD2 (5 bases). The CDR3 has 16 amino acids. The V gene lost 2 bases and the J gene lost 2 bases, with 17 bases spanning the gap. The germline V gene encodes CDR1 DFQATT and CDR2 SNEGSKA (reference sequence). The CDR3 is CSARPRWAGFTDTQYF. The CDR3 DNA sequence: TGCAGTGCTAGACCCCGATGGGCGGGCTTCACAGATACGCAGTATTTT.

This clonotype was observed a single time. V and J are TRBV28 and TRBJ1-5, with D perhaps matching TRBD1 (6 bases). The germline gives CDR1 MDHEN, CDR2 SYDVKM. This CDR3 region has 14 residues. Trimming removed 6 bases from V and 7 bases from J, with 16 bases in between. The CDR3 nucleotides are TGTGCCAGCAGGGCGGGGCTACAGGGACAGCCCCAGCATTTT. Protein: CASRAGLQGQPQHF.